This T cell receptor beta chain is drawn from a study of T-cell memory formation after mild COVID-19. Looking at the study overall: Largely, TCR clusters stayed within a single donor.

Each CDR3 protein is one row after TCRdb ran MiXCR on the 5' RACE reads. The profile shows tens of thousands of distinct CDR3 sequences, under 25% of them singletons. This clonotype was observed many times. Its antigen remains unknown. Study-level results: The second-wave clones peaking on day 37 were not confirmed as SARS-CoV-2-specific. Those CD4+ clones that contracted were mainly in CM and EM (CD8+ ones in EMRA).

Per germline, CDR1 SQVTM and CDR2 ANQGSEA. The CDR3 runs 14 residues. Trimming shortened V by 0 bases and J by 8 bases, and 13 bases separated the two germline ends. The sequence was collected from an adult who had mild COVID-19 (a few samples of this study predate the infection). Cell type and time point are not known. V and J are TRBV29-1 and TRBJ1-4, with a weak D call TRBD1 (6 bases). Sequenced material: PBMCs or a T cell subset sorted from them (not recorded which). CDR3 sequence reads: CSVEDPRGREKLFF. The CDR3 DNA follows: TGCAGCGTTGAAGATCCGCGGGGGCGGGAAAAACTGTTTTTT.